This is a list of T cell receptor beta chains from one sample in a study of cytomegalovirus exposure and HLA in healthy donors. Only in-frame clones appear in the TCRdb table, and some are missing; sequencing was by immunoSEQ multiplex PCR. The data hold fewer than 350,000 clones, with more than 75% observed a single time. The specimen sequenced was PBMCs. Source of these receptors: a woman between 18 and 29 years old in good health and CMV-seronegative. The CDR3 runs from the conserved cysteine through the conserved F or W. Fields, in order: clone size, D gene, J gene, V gene, CDR3 DNA, CDR3 protein. The D gene is left open where the match is weak. Some rows have no size entry. The others give once, few or many, or a class for an expanded clone.

clone_size: .
d_call: .
j_call: TRBJ1-1
v_call: TRBV6-4
cdr3_nt: TGTGCCAGCAGTGTGGGGCTGAACACTGAAGCTTTCTTT
cdr3_aa: CASSVGLNTEAFF

clone_size: .
d_call: TRBD1
j_call: TRBJ2-7
v_call: TRBV28
cdr3_nt: TGTGCCAGCAGTTTTACAACGGGGCGGGACAGGAGTTACGAGCAGTACTTC
cdr3_aa: CASSFTTGRDRSYEQYF

clone_size: .
d_call: .
j_call: TRBJ2-3
v_call: TRBV9
cdr3_nt: TGTGCCAGCAGTCTAGTGGGGGGGCGCCCCACAGATACGCAGTATTTT
cdr3_aa: CASSLVGGRPTDTQYF

clone_size: .
d_call: .
j_call: TRBJ1-1
v_call: TRBV18
cdr3_nt: TGTGCCAGCTCACCACAGTTGACAGAAATGAACACTGAAGCTTTCTTT
cdr3_aa: CASSPQLTEMNTEAFF

clone_size: few
d_call: .
j_call: TRBJ2-2
v_call: TRBV11-2
cdr3_nt: TGTGCCAGCAGCTTAGTGACAGGCGTCGGGGAGCTGTTTTTT
cdr3_aa: CASSLVTGVGELFF

clone_size: .
d_call: TRBD2
j_call: TRBJ2-1
v_call: TRBV27
cdr3_nt: TGTGCCAGCAGTTCCCTTTGGGGGGGGGACTACAATGAGCAGTTCTTC
cdr3_aa: CASSSLWGGDYNEQFF

clone_size: .
d_call: TRBD1
j_call: TRBJ2-1
v_call: TRBV12-5
cdr3_nt: TGTGCTAGTGGTACAGGGGGACCGTACAATGAGCAGTTCTTC
cdr3_aa: CASGTGGPYNEQFF

clone_size: .
d_call: .
j_call: TRBJ2-7
v_call: TRBV19
cdr3_nt: TGTGCCAGTAGTCCCTCGGGGTGGGGCTCCTACGAGCAGTACTTC
cdr3_aa: CASSPSGWGSYEQYF

clone_size: .
d_call: TRBD1
j_call: TRBJ1-5
v_call: TRBV27
cdr3_nt: TGTGCCAGCAGTTTTTCGACAGGGGGCAATCAGCCCCAGCATTTT
cdr3_aa: CASSFSTGGNQPQHF

clone_size: .
d_call: TRBD2
j_call: TRBJ2-7
v_call: TRBV19
cdr3_nt: TGTGCCAGTAGTAGTGGACTAGCGGGAGGGCCCGCCTACGAGCAGTACTTC
cdr3_aa: CASSSGLAGGPAYEQYF

clone_size: .
d_call: TRBD1
j_call: TRBJ1-6
v_call: TRBV9
cdr3_nt: TGTGCCAGCAGCGTTGATCAGGGGGATAATTCACCCCTCCACTTT
cdr3_aa: CASSVDQGDNSPLHF

clone_size: .
d_call: TRBD2
j_call: TRBJ2-3
v_call: TRBV2
cdr3_nt: TGTGCCAGCAATAAGAAACGAGGCCTAGCGGGAGCGACTAGCACAGATACGCAGTATTTT
cdr3_aa: CASNKKRGLAGATSTDTQYF

clone_size: .
d_call: .
j_call: TRBJ2-5
v_call: TRBV9
cdr3_nt: TGTGCCAGCAGCGTTACAGGGTTTCAAGAGACCCAGTACTTC
cdr3_aa: CASSVTGFQETQYF

clone_size: .
d_call: TRBD2
j_call: TRBJ2-4
v_call: TRBV19
cdr3_nt: TGTGCCAGTAAAGGTGATGGGGCTAGCGGGAATGTGGCCAAAAACATTCAGTACTTC
cdr3_aa: CASKGDGASGNVAKNIQYF

clone_size: .
d_call: .
j_call: TRBJ1-1
v_call: TRBV28
cdr3_nt: TGTGCCAGCAGGAGCAGGGATCGGGACACTGAAGCTTTCTTT
cdr3_aa: CASRSRDRDTEAFF

clone_size: once
d_call: .
j_call: TRBJ1-4
v_call: TRBV28
cdr3_nt: TGTGCCAGCACCGGATACAGGACGAAACGTTTTAATGAAAAACTGTTTTTT
cdr3_aa: CASTGYRTKRFNEKLFF

clone_size: .
d_call: TRBD2
j_call: TRBJ2-5
v_call: TRBV7-2
cdr3_nt: TGTGCCAGCAGGTCTACCGGGACTAGCGGGGAAGAGACCCAGTACTTC
cdr3_aa: CASRSTGTSGEETQYF

clone_size: .
d_call: TRBD2
j_call: TRBJ2-7
v_call: TRBV6-5
cdr3_nt: TGTGCCAGCTGGACTAGGGGCTCTTTCGAGCAGTACTTC
cdr3_aa: CASWTRGSFEQYF

clone_size: .
d_call: TRBD1
j_call: TRBJ1-1
v_call: TRBV5-5
cdr3_nt: TGTGCCAGCAGCTGGGGGACAGCTTTGAACACTGAAGCTTTCTTT
cdr3_aa: CASSWGTALNTEAFF

clone_size: .
d_call: TRBD2
j_call: TRBJ2-2
v_call: TRBV19
cdr3_nt: TGTGCCAGTAGTATTTCGAGACTAGCGGGAGAGGGGAATGGAAAGGAGCTGTTTTTT
cdr3_aa: CASSISRLAGEGNGKELFF

clone_size: .
d_call: TRBD2
j_call: TRBJ2-1
v_call: TRBV9
cdr3_nt: TGTGCCAGCAGCGTAGCGGGTAGCGGGAGTTACAATGAGCAGTTCTTC
cdr3_aa: CASSVAGSGSYNEQFF

clone_size: .
d_call: .
j_call: TRBJ1-4
v_call: TRBV2
cdr3_nt: TGTGCCAGCAGTCCAGTCGAAAAACTGTTTTTT
cdr3_aa: CASSPVEKLFF

clone_size: .
d_call: .
j_call: TRBJ2-4
v_call: TRBV19
cdr3_nt: TGTGCCAGTAGTATAGAGGCGACAGCCGAACTATCCGAAGCCAAAAACATTCAGTACTTC
cdr3_aa: CASSIEATAELSEAKNIQYF

clone_size: .
d_call: TRBD1
j_call: TRBJ1-2
v_call: TRBV11-2
cdr3_nt: TGTGCCAGCAGCTTATCGACAGGGTTAGGTGGCTACACCTTC
cdr3_aa: CASSLSTGLGGYTF

clone_size: .
d_call: TRBD1
j_call: TRBJ1-1
v_call: TRBV9
cdr3_nt: TGTGCCAGAAAACAGGGGCCCCTAATGAACACTGAAGCTTTCTTT
cdr3_aa: CARKQGPLMNTEAFF

clone_size: few
d_call: TRBD2
j_call: TRBJ2-3
v_call: TRBV5-4
cdr3_nt: TGTGCCACTGGACTAGCGCCGGCAGATACGCAGTATTTT
cdr3_aa: CATGLAPADTQYF

clone_size: .
d_call: .
j_call: TRBJ1-2
v_call: TRBV4-1
cdr3_nt: TGCGCCAGCAGCCAAGATATCGGGACTCCTAACTATGGCTACACCTTC
cdr3_aa: CASSQDIGTPNYGYTF

clone_size: .
d_call: TRBD2
j_call: TRBJ2-3
v_call: TRBV28
cdr3_nt: TGTGCCAGCAGTTCGACTAGCGGGAGGTTGAGAGATACGCAGTATTTT
cdr3_aa: CASSSTSGRLRDTQYF

clone_size: once
d_call: .
j_call: TRBJ1-2
v_call: TRBV19
cdr3_nt: TGTGCCAGTAGTCACGGGACTCTCTATGGCTACACCTTC
cdr3_aa: CASSHGTLYGYTF

clone_size: .
d_call: .
j_call: TRBJ2-3
v_call: TRBV27
cdr3_nt: TGTGCCAGCAGCCGGCCGGGACTGATAAACACAGATACGCAGTATTTT
cdr3_aa: CASSRPGLINTDTQYF

clone_size: .
d_call: .
j_call: TRBJ2-5
v_call: TRBV6-6
cdr3_nt: TGTGCCGTAGCAGCGCAAGAGACCCAGTACTTC
cdr3_aa: CAVAAQETQYF

clone_size: .
d_call: .
j_call: TRBJ1-5
v_call: TRBV28
cdr3_nt: TGTGCCAGCAGTTTACGCCAGGGCTTCTATAGCAATCAGCCCCAGCATTTT
cdr3_aa: CASSLRQGFYSNQPQHF

clone_size: .
d_call: .
j_call: TRBJ2-2
v_call: TRBV7-2
cdr3_nt: TGTGCCAGCAGCCGTGGACAGATTCACACCGGGGAGCTGTTTTTT
cdr3_aa: CASSRGQIHTGELFF

clone_size: .
d_call: .
j_call: TRBJ1-5
v_call: TRBV19
cdr3_nt: TGTGCCAGTAGTATCCTAAGGGTCGGGGGACGGGGTCAGCCCCAGCATTTT
cdr3_aa: CASSILRVGGRGQPQHF

clone_size: .
d_call: .
j_call: TRBJ1-4
v_call: TRBV18
cdr3_nt: TGTGCCAGCTCACCTAGGCGGGACGGAGAAAAACTGTTTTTT
cdr3_aa: CASSPRRDGEKLFF

clone_size: .
d_call: .
j_call: TRBJ2-3
v_call: TRBV5-1
cdr3_nt: TGCGCCAGCAGCTTGACCGCGAGCCCGAGGGGGACAGATACGCAGTATTTT
cdr3_aa: CASSLTASPRGTDTQYF

clone_size: .
d_call: .
j_call: TRBJ2-3
v_call: TRBV4-2
cdr3_nt: TGTGCCAGCAGCCAAGTCCCCCTAGATCCTAGCACAGATACGCAGTATTTT
cdr3_aa: CASSQVPLDPSTDTQYF

clone_size: .
d_call: .
j_call: TRBJ1-1
v_call: TRBV5-6
cdr3_nt: TGTGCCAGCAGCTTGGTCGGCAGGGAGAACACTGAAGCTTTCTTT
cdr3_aa: CASSLVGRENTEAFF

clone_size: .
d_call: .
j_call: TRBJ2-7
v_call: TRBV5-1
cdr3_nt: TGCGCCAGCAGCGGTGGGGACTTCGGGCACGAGCAGTACTTC
cdr3_aa: CASSGGDFGHEQYF

clone_size: once
d_call: .
j_call: TRBJ1-5
v_call: TRBV28
cdr3_nt: TGTGCCAGCAGTTTCTTGTGGGAACAGGCCCAGCATTTT
cdr3_aa: CASSFLWEQAQHF

clone_size: .
d_call: TRBD1
j_call: TRBJ2-7
v_call: TRBV7-9
cdr3_nt: TGTGCCAGCACTGGGGACAGGACTAACGAGCAGTACTTC
cdr3_aa: CASTGDRTNEQYF

clone_size: .
d_call: .
j_call: TRBJ2-1
v_call: TRBV27
cdr3_nt: TGTGCCAGCAGTTGGGCCATCTACAATGAGCAGTTCTTC
cdr3_aa: CASSWAIYNEQFF